The rows below give T cell receptor beta chains drawn from one sample of a study of Graves' ophthalmopathy and Graves' hyperthyroidism. TCRdb passed the multiplex PCR reads through MiXCR, listing each CDR3 protein once. The table shows roughly 420,000 distinct CDR3 sequences, with about 21% occurring only once. Input material: peripheral blood. Receptors were obtained from a woman aged 18-29 years with stable Graves' hyperthyroidism. The CDR3 runs from the conserved cysteine through the conserved F or W. D genes are given only for firm matches. Rows give clone size only sometimes, using once, few, many, or a class for an expanded clone.

cdr3_aa | cdr3_nt | j_call | clone_size | cdr3_length | d_call | v_call
CASKALGSTEAFF | TGTGCCAGCAAGGCGTTGGGTAGCACTGAAGCTTTCTTT | TRBJ1-1 | many | 13 | NA | TRBV7-9
CASSYSIAAARQETQYF | TGTGCCAGCAGTTACTCGATCGCCGCCGCACGACAAGAGACCCAGTACTTC | TRBJ2-5 | many | 17 | NA | TRBV6-5
CASRKGLTANYGYTF | TGTGCCAGCAGGAAGGGACTTACAGCTAACTATGGCTACACCTTC | TRBJ1-2 | NA | 15 | NA | TRBV6-1
CASSSSRLAGRYEQYF | TGTGCCAGCAGCTCCAGCAGATTAGCGGGAAGATACGAGCAGTACTTC | TRBJ2-7 | many | 16 | TRBD2 | TRBV7-2
CAWSRGGQREAFF | TGTGCCTGGAGTAGGGGCGGCCAGCGGGAAGCTTTCTTT | TRBJ1-1 | many | 13 | NA | TRBV30
CASSPHHGAGELFF | TGTGCCAGCAGTCCCCATCACGGGGCCGGGGAGCTGTTTTTT | TRBJ2-2 | NA | 14 | NA | TRBV28
CASSYSIQASNQPQHF | TGTGCCAGCAGTTACTCAATACAGGCTAGCAATCAGCCCCAGCATTTT | TRBJ1-5 | NA | 16 | NA | TRBV6-2/TRBV6-3
CASIDGGINTEAFF | TGTGCCAGCATAGACGGGGGGATAAACACTGAAGCTTTCTTT | TRBJ1-1 | many | 14 | NA | TRBV6-2/TRBV6-3
CASSLEGVRTEAFF | TGTGCCAGCAGCTTAGAAGGGGTTCGCACTGAAGCTTTCTTT | TRBJ1-1 | many | 14 | NA | TRBV7-9
CASSTDREYSNQPQHF | TGTGCCAGCAGCACGGACAGGGAATATAGCAATCAGCCCCAGCATTTT | TRBJ1-5 | NA | 16 | TRBD1 | TRBV7-8
CASSGGGGKSSYEQYF | TGTGCCAGCAGTGGGGGGGGCGGGAAGAGCTCCTACGAGCAGTACTTC | TRBJ2-7 | few | 16 | NA | TRBV28
CASSFGFVAFF | TGTGCCAGCAGTTTTGGGTTTGTAGCTTTCTTT | TRBJ1-1 | many | 11 | NA | TRBV12-3/TRBV12-4
CASSQEGRTDQPQHF | TGCGCCAGCAGCCAAGAGGGAAGGACAGATCAGCCCCAGCATTTT | TRBJ1-5 | many | 15 | NA | TRBV4-1
CASRAGRLRTEAFF | TGTGCCAGCAGGGCGGGACGCCTGAGGACTGAAGCTTTCTTT | TRBJ1-1 | many | 14 | NA | TRBV27
CASSFGGWDYGYTF | TGTGCCAGCAGTTTCGGGGGCTGGGACTATGGCTACACCTTC | TRBJ1-2 | many | 14 | NA | TRBV28
CASRADRGRGGELFF | TGTGCCAGCAGAGCTGACAGGGGGCGAGGCGGGGAGCTGTTTTTT | TRBJ2-2 | once | 15 | TRBD1 | TRBV25-1
CASTRTRDRVSYEQYF | TGTGCCAGCACACGAACCAGGGATCGTGTATCCTACGAGCAGTACTTC | TRBJ2-7 | few | 16 | NA | TRBV13
CSVTPGQRETQYF | TGCAGTGTTACGCCGGGACAGAGGGAGACCCAGTACTTC | TRBJ2-5 | many | 13 | TRBD1 | TRBV20-1
CASSPFVTDPGDGYTF | TGTGCCAGCTCACCCTTTGTGACAGACCCGGGCGATGGCTACACCTTC | TRBJ1-2 | NA | 16 | NA | TRBV18
CASSPSWFGDQDEQYF | TGCGCCAGCAGCCCTTCCTGGTTCGGTGACCAGGACGAGCAGTACTTC | TRBJ2-7 | many | 16 | NA | TRBV5-1
CASSQTGTGLYEQYF | TGTGCCAGCAGCCAGACCGGGACAGGGCTCTACGAGCAGTACTTC | TRBJ2-7 | many | 15 | TRBD1 | TRBV28
CASSPGTKNTGELFF | TGTGCCAGCAGCCCCGGGACTAAGAACACCGGGGAGCTGTTTTTT | TRBJ2-2 | many | 15 | TRBD2 | TRBV28
CASSPLLDSSYGYTF | TGTGCCAGCTCACCACTTCTAGACTCGAGTTATGGCTACACCTTC | TRBJ1-2 | many | 15 | NA | TRBV18
CASSGQGAERTEAFF | TGTGCCAGCAGCGGACAGGGGGCGGAGAGGACTGAAGCTTTCTTT | TRBJ1-1 | NA | 15 | TRBD1 | TRBV9
CSAAVAGGLDYYGYTF | TGCAGCGCTGCCGTGGCAGGGGGCCTGGATTACTATGGCTACACCTTC | TRBJ1-2 | many | 16 | TRBD1 | TRBV29-1
CASSFQGFSGNTIYF | TGTGCCAGCAGTTTTCAGGGGTTCTCTGGAAACACCATATATTTT | TRBJ1-3 | many | 15 | NA | TRBV12-3/TRBV12-4
CASSFSKFGEQYF | TGTGCCAGCAGCTTTAGCAAGTTCGGCGAGCAGTACTTC | TRBJ2-7 | NA | 13 | NA | TRBV7-8
CASSLVADQETQYF | TGTGCCAGCAGCTTAGTAGCGGATCAAGAGACCCAGTACTTC | TRBJ2-5 | many | 14 | NA | TRBV7-8
CASSIEGSQPQHF | TGTGCCAGTAGTATAGAAGGGTCTCAGCCCCAGCATTTT | TRBJ1-5 | many | 13 | NA | TRBV19
CASSLWAGGGETQYF | TGTGCCAGCAGCTTATGGGCAGGGGGTGGAGAGACCCAGTACTTC | TRBJ2-5 | many | 15 | TRBD1 | TRBV11-2
CASSRDRGYGYTF | TGTGCCAGCAGCCGGGACAGGGGGTATGGCTACACCTTC | TRBJ1-2 | many | 13 | TRBD1 | TRBV6-1
CSVDRGDLNYGYTF | TGCAGCGTTGACAGGGGCGACCTTAACTATGGCTACACCTTC | TRBJ1-2 | few | 14 | NA | TRBV29-1
CASSFLGVDEAFF | TGTGCCAGCAGTTTTCTGGGGGTGGATGAAGCTTTCTTT | TRBJ1-1 | NA | 13 | NA | TRBV12-3/TRBV12-4
CSARAPGQGNTEAFF | TGCAGTGCTAGAGCACCGGGACAGGGGAACACTGAAGCTTTCTTT | TRBJ1-1 | many | 15 | TRBD1 | TRBV20-1
CASSTRTAPGELFF | TGTGCCAGCAGTACCCGGACGGCCCCCGGGGAGCTGTTTTTT | TRBJ2-2 | many | 14 | NA | TRBV28
CATRGSTGNTIYF | TGTGCCACCAGGGGGTCTACCGGAAACACCATATATTTT | TRBJ1-3 | many | 13 | TRBD1 | TRBV10-3
CASSDTAYYGYTF | TGTGCCAGTAGTGATACAGCGTACTATGGCTACACCTTC | TRBJ1-2 | many | 13 | NA | TRBV19
CASSSPQGARGTGELFF | TGTGCCAGCAGTTCCCCACAGGGGGCGCGGGGCACCGGGGAGCTGTTTTTT | TRBJ2-2 | few | 17 | TRBD1 | TRBV28
CASSQRGQALPYEQYF | TGTGCCAGCAGTCAACGCGGACAGGCCCTTCCCTACGAGCAGTACTTC | TRBJ2-7 | many | 16 | TRBD1 | TRBV28
CASSPRGEPQHF | TGTGCCAGCAGTCCTCGGGGGGAACCCCAGCATTTT | TRBJ1-5 | many | 12 | NA | TRBV28
CSARGTGEISPLHF | TGCAGTGCGAGAGGGACAGGAGAGATCTCACCCCTCCACTTT | TRBJ1-6 | NA | 14 | TRBD1 | TRBV20-1
CASSRNSGYTF | TGTGCCAGCAGTCGGAACAGTGGCTACACCTTC | TRBJ1-2 | NA | 11 | NA | TRBV3-1
CASSLRGPGRSNQPQHF | TGTGCCAGCAGTTTAAGGGGACCGGGACGGAGCAATCAGCCCCAGCATTTT | TRBJ1-5 | many | 17 | NA | TRBV27
CSVERATQETQYF | TGCAGCGTTGAACGGGCTACCCAAGAGACCCAGTACTTC | TRBJ2-5 | many | 13 | NA | TRBV29-1
CASSLVGQGVYEQYF | TGTGCCAGCAGCTTAGTGGGACAGGGGGTATACGAGCAGTACTTC | TRBJ2-7 | many | 15 | TRBD1 | TRBV11-2
CASRSDRDVNQPQHF | TGTGCCAGCAGATCAGACAGGGATGTCAATCAGCCCCAGCATTTT | TRBJ1-5 | many | 15 | TRBD1 | TRBV2
CASSSWGGRYTGELFF | TGTGCCAGCAGCTCCTGGGGCGGGAGATACACCGGGGAGCTGTTTTTT | TRBJ2-2 | many | 16 | TRBD2 | TRBV6-2/TRBV6-3
CASITGTDYGYTF | TGTGCCAGCATTACCGGGACAGACTATGGCTACACCTTC | TRBJ1-2 | NA | 13 | TRBD1 | TRBV6-5
CASSSTSAQKNTEAFF | TGTGCCAGCAGCTCAACCTCGGCGCAGAAGAACACTGAAGCTTTCTTT | TRBJ1-1 | many | 16 | NA | TRBV7-2
CSADRRNYGYTF | TGCAGTGCTGACAGGAGGAACTATGGCTACACCTTC | TRBJ1-2 | many | 12 | NA | TRBV20-1
CASSYEASGQETQYF | TGTGCCAGCAGTTACGAAGCTAGCGGCCAAGAGACCCAGTACTTC | TRBJ2-5 | many | 15 | TRBD2 | TRBV6-5
CASSLELWLGTYGYTF | TGTGCCAGCAGCTTGGAGTTATGGTTGGGGACCTATGGCTACACCTTC | TRBJ1-2 | many | 16 | NA | TRBV5-6
CSARNRDRSYEQYF | TGCAGTGCTAGGAACAGGGATAGGTCCTACGAGCAGTACTTC | TRBJ2-7 | NA | 14 | NA | TRBV20-1
CAWAPLQDTQYF | TGTGCCTGGGCCCCACTGCAAGATACGCAGTATTTT | TRBJ2-3 | few | 12 | NA | TRBV30
CSVVLAASSYEQYF | TGCAGCGTTGTGCTAGCGGCTAGCTCCTACGAGCAGTACTTC | TRBJ2-7 | many | 14 | TRBD2 | TRBV29-1
CASSFNGAYQETQYF | TGTGCCAGCAGTTTCAATGGGGCGTACCAAGAGACCCAGTACTTC | TRBJ2-5 | NA | 15 | NA | TRBV28